This T cell receptor beta chain came from a study of CD8+CD57+ T cells in acquired aplastic anemia. Across the whole study: Sorted CD4+ and CD8+ cells gave an average of around 3 ug of DNA. Findings and caveats of the study: Both patients and controls carried the same twenty-nine CD8+ CDR3 sequences. Any difference that existed in CD8+ Simpson's diversity between patients and controls was not significant.

An expansion of CD8+CD57+ cells by flow cytometry had been shown in patients chosen for sequencing. V was cut by 2 bases and J by 5 bases, with 18 bases left in between. Germline values: CDR1 SGHTA, CDR2 FQGTGA. This CDR3 is 16 amino acids long. Genomic DNA was employed as the template in profiling TCR beta VDJ and CDR3. TCRdb itself ran the reads through MiXCR, one entry per CDR3 protein. The sample contains a few hundred thousand distinct CDR3 sequences, 82% of which appear only once. This clonotype appeared a few times. The antigen is undetermined. The chain combines TRBV7-3 with TRBJ1-2, with a tentative D call TRBD1 (6 bases). This sequence was found in a human donor with aplastic anemia. Sequencing input: sorted CD4+, CD8+, or CD8+CD57+ T cells (not recorded which) from PBMCs. CDR3 loop: CASSLGGGGLAYGYTF. CDR3 in DNA: TGTGCCAGCAGCTTAGGGGGCGGGGGCTTGGCGTATGGCTACACCTTC.